This T cell receptor (beta chain) was sequenced during a study of cytomegalovirus exposure and HLA in healthy donors (dated by TCRdb to 2016 to 2017). For context, the study as a whole: An earlier analysis of approximately 640 of the donors reported roughly 300 Gb of sequence data and some 120 million unique TCR beta sequences from 190 million or so T cells. Around 320 gigabases of sequencing data and tens of millions of unique TCR sequences were included in an early release covering roughly 600 HLA-typed donors. The genetic ancestry cluster associated with self-reported Caucasian donors included around four fifths of the roughly 400 genotyped donors. The aim of the study was to test whether cataloging public T cell receptors could identify signatures of past pathogen exposure. The T cell repertoires of several hundred subjects were profiled by immunosequencing and related to cytomegalovirus serostatus. Besides the first cohort of roughly 640 subjects, a separate validation cohort made up of roughly 120 different subjects was used. To predict cytomegalovirus infection status, the study combined high-throughput TCR immunosequencing, statistical association of individual TCRs with disease status, and machine learning. To study patterns of TCR occurrence, a later analysis re-analyzed previously published TCR beta repertoires from 500 to 850 donors and added high-resolution HLA genotyping. The later analysis used no new phenotypic data to find candidate immune exposures, relying instead on TCR beta sequences and their occurrence across donors. An earlier analysis of roughly 600 of the donors used high-throughput TCR beta sequencing to judge whether each TCR beta V gene segment behaved as functional or pseudogenic. Alongside the repertoire data, information on donor age, sex, ethnicity and CMV serostatus was compiled. A later genetic analysis took genome-wide SNP genotypes for about 65% of the 666 donors and used that subset as a discovery cohort. All discovery cohort repertoires had been generated using a single sequencing platform. HLA typing included class I and class II loci at four-digit resolution. Typing coverage varied by locus: about 629-640 donors for A, B, C, DRB1 and DQB1; approximately 500 for DQA1; approximately 610 for DPA1; about 450 for DPB1. Roughly 5 DR-DQ haplotypes were handled as single units for association and clustering, since linkage in the cohort was strong. Across 398 genotyped donors of the cohort, an average of approximately 200,000 unique TCR beta nucleotide sequences per donor were sequenced, and roughly 20% of those sequences were non-productive.

The cohort was made up of 500 to 800 healthy bone marrow donors. Cohort members were all nominally healthy when sampled, although unrecorded immune exposures were likely present. The donor was CMV seropositive and belonged to the group of 250 to 350 seropositive cohort members. A peripheral blood sample was collected from each donor, and TCR beta sequencing was performed on peripheral blood mononuclear cells. Genomic DNA was extracted from the blood cell samples with the Qiagen DNeasy Blood Extraction Kit. The germline V gene encodes CDR1 ENHRY and CDR2 SYGVKD. The CDR3 holds 16 amino acids from the cysteine to the phenylalanine. Kept here is only the CDR3 DNA, which spans 48 bases and is read in frame from base 1. The junction shows trimming of 4 bases on V and 1 base on J, and the gene matches do not reach 6 bases of it. In the case of this clone: Its specific antigen is unknown. No much larger clonotype is one base removed from it; base qualities were not supplied.

Results the study describes overall, beyond this receptor: This cohort had only TCR beta chains sequenced, and the lack of alpha or paired-chain data limited which features could be detected. According to a later analysis, TCR association rates differed among HLA loci, with DRB1 alleles showing the most associated TCRs and HLA-C alleles showing the fewest. Because HLA typing was unavailable for some donors at each locus, only the typed subset was used in association tests. The earlier analysis of about 600 of the donors excluded roughly 17 rarely observed V segments, including chromosome 9 orphons, because counts were too low. A cluster of highly shared sequence variants was judged likely to be a technical artifact of the sequencing pipeline. A total of about 150 TCR beta chains were listed by the study as associated with cytomegalovirus. It was suggested by the authors that the approach could potentially be generalized to other disease states and immunological phenotypes. Roughly uniform sequencing depth across donors was assumed in presence/absence analyses, although this assumption may not hold. According to a later analysis, most CMV-associated TCR beta chains appeared to be HLA-restricted, and the HLA associations seemed to be driven largely by CMV exposure. In an earlier analysis of a few hundred of the donors, most TCR beta V segments were observed in productive rearrangements about 90% or about 30% of the time, broadly matching IMGT annotations. At a false discovery rate of 0.05, a later analysis linked about 16,000 TCR beta sequences to specific HLA alleles. Compared with the roughly 700-donor mean, donors in an Asian-associated ancestry cluster had fewer N-insertions in productive TCRs, according to a later genetic analysis. According to a later analysis, parvovirus B19, influenza, CMV and Epstein-Barr virus appeared linked to several top co-occurrence clusters. Compared with equally common non-associated chains, HLA-associated TCR beta chains in a later analysis were more clonally expanded and had lower generation probabilities. The classifier was reported to diagnose cytomegalovirus status with high specificity and sensitivity in both the original cohort and the validation cohort. Most TCR sequences were observed very rarely across donors, whereas some public TCRs were present in many individuals. A further reported finding was that TCR beta sequences accurately predicted the HLA-A and HLA-B alleles for most subjects in the first cohort. The 87-base-pair reads could not distinguish some IMGT-functional V segments, including TRBV6-2 and TRBV6-3, so those segments were excluded. CMV serostatus was the only immune exposure information available for the cohort. Linkage disequilibrium might explain the correlated functional status among segregating V segments, but an unknown experimental factor could not be ruled out. In vitro tests confirmed that three of the cytomegalovirus-associated TCR beta chains recognize cytomegalovirus antigens. Strong co-occurrence of HLA alleles, especially DR and DQ, made assigning TCR associations to individual alleles difficult. An association between a missense DCLRE1C variant and V-gene and J-gene trimming of TCR beta chains was found in a later genetic analysis and replicated in an independent cohort.

The library was produced with the immunoSEQ multiplex PCR assay. A mixture of 60 forward primers for TCR Vbeta segments and 13 reverse primers for TCR Jbeta segments was used in the multiplex PCR. The CDR3 region of rearranged TCR beta genes was amplified from genomic DNA with a multiplex PCR assay. The Illumina HiSeq System was used to sequence the amplified TCR beta libraries as 87-base-pair reads. Under the source paper's analysis protocol: Across the roughly 640 repertoires, a later analysis counted about 81 million unique TCR beta chains, approximately 12 million of which were shared by at least two donors. To remove PCR and sequencing errors, raw reads were error-corrected and collapsed into unique sequences using a nearest-neighbor algorithm that merged closely related sequences. To assign V, D and J gene segments, CDR3 sequences were aligned to IMGT reference sequences. For a sequence to be retained, a match of at least six nucleotides to both a V gene segment and a J gene segment was required. A rearrangement was called productive if the CDR3 had no stop codons and remained in frame with V and J, and every other rearrangement was called non-productive. Following IMGT convention, CDR3 was defined as the stretch from the second conserved V-encoded cysteine up to the conserved J-encoded phenylalanine. The earlier analysis of about 610 of the donors excluded any sequence lacking an unambiguous match to a single V gene segment. In an earlier analysis of more than 500 of the donors, a V segment was called functional when productive rearrangements were above 56.7%, and segregating when the standard deviation between donors exceeded 5%. A statistical classification framework was developed to diagnose cytomegalovirus status using the catalog of TCR beta chain sequences. In a later analysis, TCR nucleotide sequences were compared against IMGT/GENE-DB human TR gene sequences so that V and J genes could be assigned. Using the TCRdist pipeline, a later analysis assigned CDR3 sequences along with most-parsimonious VDJ recombination scenarios. A later analysis defined each TCR beta chain by its CDR3 amino acid sequence plus V-gene family, and excluded reads lacking a unique V-gene family. To address suspected cross-contamination and a sequencing artifact, a later analysis removed a few hundred highly shared, low-generation-probability nucleotide sequences. In a later analysis, a clonal expansion index was calculated for each public chain from normalized within-repertoire ranks of inferred template counts. Generation probabilities in a later analysis came from a VDJ recombination model fitted to out-of-frame rearrangements, and those results were checked against IGoR. Hypergeometric tests were used in a later analysis to score TCR-TCR, TCR-HLA and TCR-CMV co-occurrence, with a repertoire-size bias correction applied to the TCR pairs. In a later analysis, false discovery rates were estimated by permuting HLA or CMV assignments 20 times. A later analysis grouped co-occurring TCRs with DBSCAN, adding TCRdist sequence similarity when clustering within HLA-allele-positive subsets. Repertoires with fewer than 30,000 or more than 120,000 public chains were left out of co-occurrence clustering, as were five repertoires with anomalous nucleotide sharing. TCRdb's version of the immuneACCESS table is confined to in-frame rearrangements and falls short of the full clone set. An unresolved V gene accounts for under half of the shortfall where checked; the remainder is of unknown origin. D and trimming come from the DNA, and the V and J calls and clone size come from that table. This sample has about 50,000 clones in its table, and 77% of those were observed once. The ten biggest clones cover 2.5% to 3% of the sample.

Sequencing was done on a sample of PBMCs. The source is a woman aged 35 to 49 in good health and CMV-seropositive. This chain joins TRBV10-3 to TRBJ2-3; TRBD2 lines up with 9 middle nucleotides. The DNA sequence reads TGTGCCATCAGTGCTCCCAGACTAGCGGGCACAGATACGCAGTATTTT. This sequence encodes CAISAPRLAGTDTQYF.